Shown below are 8 T cell receptor beta chains from a single sample sequenced in a study of cytomegalovirus exposure and HLA in healthy donors. PCR employed 60 Vbeta and 13 Jbeta primers. Assay: immunoSEQ multiplex PCR; the TCRdb copy retains only in-frame clones and omits some. Of roughly 140,000 clones in the sample, 70% to 80% were seen once. Material for sequencing was PBMCs. All receptors derive from a woman in her thirties or forties in good health and CMV-seropositive.

The J gene is TRBJ2-1, the V gene TRBV20-1; D uncertain. Germline V CDR1 and CDR2: DFQATT, SNEGSKA (reference sequence). V lost 8 bases, J lost 0 bases, and 5 bases lay in between. This CDR3 has 11 amino acids. This CDR3 is CSLDSYNEQFF. CDR3 in DNA: TGCAGTCTAGACTCCTACAATGAGCAGTTCTTC.

The V gene is TRBV27, the J gene TRBJ2-3; 11 bases agree with TRBD2. With V trimmed by 11 bases and J by 5 bases, 9 bases remained unmatched. The CDR3 is 14 amino acids. CDR1 and CDR2 from the germline V gene are MNHEY and SMNVEV (reference sequence). The CDR3 sequence: CAATSGRSRDTQYF. The CDR3 coding sequence is TGTGCCGCAACTAGCGGGAGATCCAGAGATACGCAGTATTTT.

This clone was counted only a few times. This chain connects TRBV19 to TRBJ2-3; 8 bases fit TRBD2. The CDR3 loop spans 12 amino acids. The germline CDR1 and CDR2 sequences are LNHDA and SQIVND (reference sequence). Trimming removed 6 bases from V and 6 bases from J; junction bases left unmatched: 2. For the CDR3, the DNA is TGTGCCAGTAGCCCTAGCGGGGATACGCAGTATTTT. This codes for CASSPSGDTQYF.

This clone has only a few counts. The chain has TRBV9 and TRBJ1-1; TRBD1 matches at 7 bases. Per the germline V gene, CDR1 is SGDLS and CDR2 is YYNGEE. The junction had 7 bases not matched to a gene; V was cut back by 2 bases and J by 0 bases. The CDR3 spans 16 residues. CDR3 bases: TGTGCCAGCAGCGTTGGGACAGTTCTCATGAACACTGAAGCTTTCTTT. Amino acids: CASSVGTVLMNTEAFF.

The chain carries TRBV5-6 and TRBJ2-1, with D perhaps matching TRBD2 (5 bases). The CDR3 extends over 15 amino acids. V dropped 3 bases and J dropped 12 bases, with 22 bases sitting between them. In germline, CDR1 is SGHDT, CDR2 YYEEEE. In DNA form, the CDR3 reads TGTGCCAGCAGCTCCCATACCCCCATACGACGGGGGCAGTTCTTC. As protein: CASSSHTPIRRGQFF.

The chain couples TRBV19 to TRBJ2-2; 12 positions match TRBD1. CDR1 and CDR2 (germline): LNHDA, SQIVND (reference sequence). The trim removed 4 bases at V and 6 bases at J, leaving 15 bases unmatched. The CDR3 totals 19 residues. The chain's CDR3 is CASSRSRDRGRIISGELFF. The CDR3 region has the DNA TGTGCCAGTAGTAGATCCCGGGACAGGGGGCGTATTATATCCGGGGAGCTGTTTTTT.

V is TRBV5-4 and J is TRBJ2-7, with TRBD2 identical over 13 bases. The CDR3 totals 16 residues. With 3 bases clipped from V and 3 bases from J, the junction kept 6 bases outside the gene matches. CDR1 and CDR2 from the germline V gene are SGHNT and YYREEE (reference sequence). CDR3 residues: CASSSGGTSGIYEQYF. DNA for the CDR3: TGTGCCAGCAGCTCGGGGGGGACTAGCGGGATCTACGAGCAGTACTTC.

V gene TRBV11-2 combines with J gene TRBJ1-2, with TRBD1 matching 7 bases. The ends lost 5 bases at V and 7 bases at J; junction bases unmatched: 7. The CDR3 loop spans 13 amino acids. Germline CDR1 SGHAT, CDR2 FQNNGV. In DNA, the CDR3 is TGTGCCAGCAGCCCGACAGGGATCGCTGGCTACACCTTC. Its protein product is CASSPTGIAGYTF.